Shown below are 18 T cell receptor beta chains from a single sample sequenced in a study of T cell repertoires in cytomegalovirus infection. MiXCR, applied by TCRdb to the reads, yields one record per CDR3 protein. In the table there are approximately 750,000 distinct CDR3 sequences, approximately 40% of which are singletons. The sample taken for sequencing was PBMCs. These receptors all come from a human donor in good health (CMV status not recorded). Some clones in this sample may be carry-over from other donors' samples.

This chain joins TRBV20-1 and TRBJ2-1, with TRBD2 matching over 9 bases. The CDR3 has 15 residues. V lost 1 base to trimming and J lost 7 bases; unmatched junction nucleotides: 8. Germline CDR1 is DFQATT and CDR2 is SNEGSKA (reference sequence). CDR3 in DNA: TGCAGTGCTAGAGGGGTTAGCGGGAGTGAAAATGAGCAGTTCTTC. Its translation: CSARGVSGSENEQFF.

On this clonotype itself: The conserved phenylalanine or tryptophan normally closing the CDR3 is absent here, so this likely arose from a read error. The chain carries TRBV6-4 and TRBJ2-1; 8 bases agree with TRBD2. Germline V gene data show CDR1 as MRHNA and CDR2 as SNTAGT. The ends lost 7 bases at V and 3 bases at J; junction bases unmatched: 11. This CDR3 has 16 amino acids. CDR3 residues: CASTPDASGGYNEQFY. CDR3 DNA sequence: TGTGCCAGCACTCCCGATGCGAGCGGGGGCTACAATGAGCAGTTCTAC.

The chain uses TRBV7-3 and TRBJ2-1; no definite D call. The V and J ends lost 1 base and 2 bases respectively, with 12 bases between them. Germline CDR1 reads SGHTA; CDR2 reads FQGTGA. The length of the CDR3 is 16 residues. The CDR3 sequence is CASSLSWRAPYNEQFF. The DNA for the CDR3 is TGTGCCAGCAGCTTAAGTTGGCGCGCCCCCTACAATGAGCAGTTCTTC.

This clonotype came up a few times. J is TRBJ2-1 and V is TRBV19; possibly TRBD1 for D (6 bases). Trimming stripped 6 bases from V and 5 bases from J, with 11 bases between. The V gene's germline CDR1 is LNHDA and CDR2 SQIVND (reference sequence). CDR3 length equals 13 residues. The CDR3, as DNA: TGTGCCAGTAGACGGGACATCGACAATGAGCAGTTCTTC. This codes for CASRRDIDNEQFF.

The chain recombines TRBV6-8 with TRBJ1-1; the D gene is possibly TRBD1 (5 bases). Trimming pared 4 bases from V and 1 base from J, leaving 13 bases between. The CDR3 consists of 15 residues. Germline lookup yields CDR1 MNHGY and CDR2 SAAAGT. The chain's CDR3 is CASSSLGTANTEAFF. The CDR3 DNA reads as TGTGCCAGCAGTTCCCTCGGGACCGCGAACACTGAAGCTTTCTTT.

This clonotype was detected only a few times. The chain uses TRBV6-1 and TRBJ2-1, with 11 bases lining up with TRBD2. Germline lookup yields CDR1 MNHNS and CDR2 SASEGT. V shed 6 bases and J 6 bases; nucleotides not matched to a gene: 7. This CDR3 contains 15 residues. This CDR3 reads CASRLTSGSINEQFF. Here the CDR3 DNA reads TGTGCCAGCAGACTTACTAGCGGGAGCATCAATGAGCAGTTCTTC.

This clonotype was observed many times. The chain carries TRBV7-2 and TRBJ1-1; D remains unclear. This CDR3 is 16 amino acids long. Trimming took off 5 bases at V and 0 bases at J, with 16 bases between the two ends. The germline gives CDR1 SGHTA, CDR2 FQGNSA. CDR3 region: CASSRVLALLNTEAFF. In DNA form, the CDR3 reads TGTGCCAGCAGCCGGGTCCTCGCTCTATTGAACACTGAAGCTTTCTTT.

V and J are TRBV28 and TRBJ2-5; 8 bases are shared with TRBD2. The CDR3 has 15 amino acids. The germline CDR1 and CDR2 sequences are MDHEN and SYDVKM. With V trimmed by 2 bases and J by 5 bases, 7 bases remained unmatched. The CDR3 region has the DNA TGTGCCAGCAGTTTAACTAGCGGAAACATGGAGACCCAGTACTTC. This gives the protein CASSLTSGNMETQYF.

The chain employs TRBV4-2 and TRBJ1-2, with D possibly matching TRBD1 (5 bases). The V end was cut by 2 bases, the J end by 8 bases, with 15 bases between. Per the germline V gene, CDR1 is LGHNA and CDR2 is YNFKEQ. The CDR3 is 14 amino acids. The CDR3 DNA reads as TGTGCCAGCAGCCAACCCGACAGTAAGGACGGCTACACCTTC. It codes for CASSQPDSKDGYTF.

This clonotype was seen a few times. This chain joins TRBV7-6 and TRBJ1-4; D gene uncertain. With 1 base removed from V and 0 bases from J, the gap between germline ends came to 21 bases. This CDR3 is built from 20 residues. CDR1 is SGHVS, CDR2 FNYEAQ, per germline. CDR3 residues: CASSLEPLRGRDATNEKLFF. The CDR3, as DNA: TGTGCCAGCAGCTTAGAGCCACTGAGAGGGAGAGATGCAACTAATGAAAAACTGTTTTTT.

J is TRBJ2-5 and V is TRBV18; D gene ambiguous. The V gene's germline CDR1 is KGHSH and CDR2 LQKENI. The V end lost 0 bases, the J end lost 2 bases, and 4 bases lay between the germline ends. CDR3 length: 13 amino acids. CDR3 nucleotides: TGTGCCAGCTCACCACCGACTCAAGAGACCCAGTACTTC. Its protein is CASSPPTQETQYF. Using reference TRBV18 and TRBJ2-5 for the parts outside the CDR3, the full variable domain is NAGVMQNPRHLVRRRGQEARLRCSPMKGHSHVYWYRQLPEEGLKFMVYLQKENIIDESGMPKERFSAEFPKEGPSILRIQQVVRGDSAAYFCASSPPTQETQYFGPGTRLLVL.

The table lists this clonotype with many counts. V usage is TRBV7-2 and J usage is TRBJ2-3; weak D call: TRBD1 (5 bases). In germline, CDR1 is SGHTA, CDR2 FQGNSA. This CDR3 has 16 residues. The V end was cut by 0 bases, the J end by 3 bases, with 13 bases between. CDR3 in amino acids: CASSLASRVRTDTQYF. The CDR3 DNA follows: TGTGCCAGCAGCTTAGCGTCCAGGGTGAGGACAGATACGCAGTATTTT.

The chain links TRBV19 to TRBJ2-7; the D gene could be TRBD1 or TRBD2 (5 bases each). Germline V CDR1 and CDR2: LNHDA, SQIVND (reference sequence). This CDR3 is built from 14 residues. Trimming cost V 0 bases and J 1 base, with 7 bases left between them. In DNA, the CDR3 is TGTGCCAGTAGTATAGAGGGACGTTCCTACGAGCAGTACTTC. Translation: CASSIEGRSYEQYF. Full variable domain (outside the CDR3, taken from reference TRBV19 and TRBJ2-7): DGGITQSPKYLFRKEGQNVTLSCEQNLNHDAMYWYRQDPGQGLRLIYYSQIVNDFQKGDIAEGYSVSREKKESFPLTVTSAQKNPTAFYLCASSIEGRSYEQYFGPGTRLTVT.

The chain employs TRBV20-1 and TRBJ2-6; D is ambiguous. This CDR3 has 14 amino acids. Germline V gives CDR1 DFQATT, CDR2 SNEGSKA (reference sequence). The V and J ends lost 1 base and 1 base respectively, with 5 bases between them. Here the CDR3 DNA reads TGCAGTGCTAGAGTGGGTTCTGGGGCCAACGTCCTGACTTTC. It encodes CSARVGSGANVLTF.

The chain uses TRBV6-8 and TRBJ1-1; no definite D call. CDR1 and CDR2 from the germline V gene are MNHGY and SAAAGT. The CDR3 sequence is 13 residues long. V was cut by 7 bases and J by 5 bases, with 14 bases left in between. The CDR3 loop reads CASTAAIGTEAFF. The CDR3, as DNA: TGTGCCAGCACGGCGGCAATAGGAACTGAAGCTTTCTTT.

This clonotype was seen only a few times. The rearrangement joins TRBV7-9 to TRBJ2-7; D is perhaps TRBD2 (6 bases). The germline V and J ends were trimmed by 5 bases and 0 bases, with 11 bases remaining between them. The CDR3 runs 14 residues. Looked up from germline, CDR1 is SEHNR and CDR2 is FQNEAQ (reference sequence). The CDR3 loop reads CASSPQEGSYEQYF. The CDR3 bases are TGTGCCAGCAGCCCCCAGGAGGGCTCCTACGAGCAGTACTTC. Drawing the rest from reference TRBV7-9 and TRBJ2-7, the complete variable domain is DTGVSQNPRHKITKRGQNVTFRCDPISEHNRLYWYRQTLGQGPEFLTYFQNEAQLEKSRLLSDRFSAERPKGSFSTLEIQRTEQGDSAMYLCASSPQEGSYEQYFGPGTRLTVT.

The chain couples TRBV27 to TRBJ1-1; 7 nucleotides match TRBD1. Trimming cost V 5 bases and J 0 bases; bases outside gene matches: 3. Germline V gene lookup returns CDR1 MNHEY and CDR2 SMNVEV (reference sequence). CDR3 size: 14 residues. CDR3 sequence (DNA): TGTGCCAGCAGTGCGGGACAGATGAACACTGAAGCTTTCTTT. Protein: CASSAGQMNTEAFF.

The chain carries TRBV4-3 and TRBJ2-3, with D possibly TRBD1 on 5 matching bases. The CDR3 loop spans 14 amino acids. V was cut by 1 base and J by 4 bases, with 9 bases left in between. Germline CDR1 is LGHNA and CDR2 is YSLEER. This chain's CDR3 is CASSQVETADTQYF. The CDR3, as DNA: TGCGCCAGCAGCCAAGTTGAGACAGCAGATACGCAGTATTTT.